This entry is about one T cell receptor (beta chain). Ten or more counts support this clonotype. The specificity of this receptor is unknown. Base qualities are not provided; no much larger clone lies one nucleotide away. These data originate in a study of post-analysis software for immune sequencing data (dated by TCRdb to between 2015 and 2016). Context from the whole study: Recorded disease courses included relapsing-remitting, secondary progressive and progressive-relapsing multiple sclerosis, with some patients lacking subtype annotation. The multiple sclerosis patient repertoires were compared with about a dozen previously published healthy control repertoires from donors aged about 6 to 26 years. A subset of samples was prepared in parallel using single-end sample barcoding, then pooled and co-amplified after Illumina adapter ligation.

General conclusions and limits of the study: Direct clustering with F measure showed strong co-clustering of samples prepared in the same batch, prompting a batch-effect correction. The multiple sclerosis patient group was slightly younger than the control group. Multiple sclerosis patients had significantly lower normalized Chao1 diversity than controls, a result that suggests substantial peripheral T-cell clonal expansion. Significantly higher frequencies in patients than in controls were found for roughly 5 TRBV segments, including TRBV5-6, TRBV5-1 and TRBV20-1.

Its CDR3 holds 15 amino acids, cysteine through phenylalanine. CDR3 DNA only is kept here, 45 bases in frame from base 1. V and J are trimmed by 5 bases and 5 bases, and the gene matches miss 5 bases of the junction. Libraries were made using PCR. Sequencer: Illumina HiSeq 2500. To reduce PCR and sequencing biases, unique molecular identifiers were built into the TCR beta cDNA libraries. Every 1 to 10 million input T cells yielded approximately 500,000 cDNA molecules, meaning each molecule approximated one T cell. Patient libraries were prepared and sequenced with the same protocol used for the earlier healthy control dataset. Samples belonging to the same batch were prepared together, multiplexed and sequenced on a shared HiSeq lane. The published analysis was carried out like this. Raw barcoded reads were processed with MIGEC, discarding single-read molecular identifier groups before consensus assembly and CDR3 extraction. Clonotype tables were post-analysed with VDJtools, normalizing diversity by down-sampling all datasets to the smallest sample size. Repertoire overlap clustering matched CDR3 amino acid but not nucleotide sequences to correct batch-related cross-sample contamination. In TCRdb, the public reads were trimmed at Q25 with fastp and aligned with MiXCR, with productive beta chains retained. Rows matching on CDR3 protein sequence are summarized as one entry with the most common DNA and genes. It is TCRdb's table, rather than the study itself, that gives the V and J calls and clone size. Here the sample has about 760,000 distinct CDR3 sequences; roughly 27% occur a single time. Clones ranked in the top ten supply approximately 0.55% of the sample.

To demonstrate the VDJtools post-analysis software, the study profiled TCR beta repertoires from the peripheral blood of about 13 young patients with multiple sclerosis. The multiple sclerosis patients were children and adolescents ranging in age from about 6 to 17 years. This TCR was recovered from a girl between 5 and 17 years old with multiple sclerosis. The chain couples TRBV12-3 or TRBV12-4 to TRBJ2-3; 12 of the junction bases match TRBD1. Sequencing was done on a sample of blood. Here is the DNA: TGTGCCAGCAGTCCGGGACAGGGGGCGGGAGATACGCAGTATTTT. Its protein reads: CASSPGQGAGDTQYF.